One and the same sample provided the 21 T cell receptor beta chains below, sequenced in a study of T cell responses to AZD1222 COVID-19 vaccine. Clones were sequenced by immunoSEQ multiplex PCR, and TCRdb holds only the in-frame ones, with some missing. The sample contains under 150,000 clones, roughly nine tenths of which appear only once. The specimen was peripheral blood, collected 28 days after the second AZD1222 dose. These receptor sequences come from an adult who received the AZD1222 COVID-19 vaccine.

The chain couples TRBV19 to TRBJ2-3; TRBD2 matches at 11 bases. The V gene's germline CDR1 is LNHDA and CDR2 SQIVND (reference sequence). This CDR3 comprises 18 residues. V shed 3 bases, J shed 0 bases, and the junction held 8 bases outside the gene matches. The chain's CDR3 is CASSMASGGSTSTDTQYF. In nucleotides, the CDR3 is TGTGCCAGTAGTATGGCTAGCGGGGGGTCCACTAGCACAGATACGCAGTATTTT.

The chain carries TRBV4-2 and TRBJ2-7; D unresolved. Trimming removed 0 bases at V and 6 bases at J, with 12 bases between. The CDR3 runs 14 residues. Germline loops: CDR1 LGHNA, CDR2 YNFKEQ. This chain's CDR3 is CASSQDRTSLEQYF. The CDR3 bases are TGTGCCAGCAGCCAAGATAGGACCTCCCTCGAGCAGTACTTC.

The table lists this clone with a count of one. V gene TRBV9 combines with J gene TRBJ1-1; the match to TRBD1 covers 7 bases. The CDR3 contains 14 residues. Germline CDR1 reads SGDLS; CDR2 reads YYNGEE. V dropped 4 bases and J dropped 1; count of bases not matched to a gene: 4. The CDR3 region is CASSSGGGNTEAFF. CDR3 bases: TGTGCCAGCAGCTCAGGGGGTGGGAACACTGAAGCTTTCTTT.

This clone was seen once. The chain has TRBV19 and TRBJ1-1, with D tentatively TRBD1 (5 bases). The CDR3 loop spans 15 amino acids. Per the germline V gene, CDR1 is LNHDA and CDR2 is SQIVND (reference sequence). V was shortened by 5 bases and J by 3 bases, with 16 bases between the two germline ends. DNA for the CDR3: TGTGCCAGTAGTCCCCCGGGGACTTCGGACACTGAAGCTTTCTTT. As protein: CASSPPGTSDTEAFF.

The chain combines TRBV2 with TRBJ1-5, with 8 nucleotides matching TRBD1. CDR3 length: 18 residues. V lost 6 bases to trimming and J lost 3 bases; unmatched junction nucleotides: 16. Germline-derived CDR1 and CDR2 are SNHLY and FYNNEI. The DNA for the CDR3 is TGTGCCAGCAGCCCTGGACAGGGCACGCCTAGAAACAATCAGCCCCAGCATTTT. Residues: CASSPGQGTPRNNQPQHF.

This chain joins TRBV11-2 and TRBJ1-6; the D gene is possibly TRBD1 (6 bases). The CDR3 contains 15 residues. With 0 bases removed from V and 4 bases from J, the gap between germline ends came to 7 bases. Germline-derived CDR1 and CDR2 are SGHAT and FQNNGV. CDR3 residues: CASSLDGQYNSPLHF. In nucleotides, the CDR3 is TGTGCCAGCAGCTTAGACGGACAGTATAATTCACCCCTCCACTTT.

The rearrangement uses TRBV10-3 and TRBJ1-2; D is perhaps TRBD1 (6 bases). The ends were cut back, 7 bases at V and 2 bases at J, with 14 bases in the middle. The CDR3 loop spans 14 amino acids. From germline, CDR1 is ENHRY and CDR2 SYGVKD. The CDR3 region is CAITLFTGNYGYTF. The CDR3 bases are TGTGCCATCACTTTATTTACAGGGAACTATGGCTACACCTTC.

The chain has TRBV11-2 and TRBJ1-2; D ambiguous. V shed 5 bases and J shed 5 bases, with 15 bases lying between them. This CDR3 comprises 14 residues. Germline loops: CDR1 SGHAT, CDR2 FQNNGV. The DNA for the CDR3 is TGTGCCAGCAGCCTAGCGGTTTATAGTTATGGCTACACCTTC. Its translation: CASSLAVYSYGYTF.

The chain joins TRBV3-1 (or the pseudogene TRBV3-2) to TRBJ1-5; D is unresolved. Trimming shortened V by 4 bases and J by 5 bases, and 12 bases separated the two germline ends. The germline gives CDR1 LGHDT, CDR2 YNNKEL (reference sequence). CDR3 size: 14 residues. CDR3 DNA sequence: TGTGCCAGCAGCCCGATGCATGGCGATCAGCCCCAGCATTTT. Amino acids: CASSPMHGDQPQHF.

J is TRBJ1-2 and V is TRBV6-2 or TRBV6-3; 8 bases are shared with TRBD1. This CDR3 region has 14 residues. CDR1 and CDR2 from the germline V gene are MNHEY and SVGEGT. The V gene end was trimmed by 6 bases and the J gene end by 7 bases; junction bases not matched to a gene: 10. The CDR3 reads CASSLGQGLFGYTF. The CDR3 DNA is TGTGCCAGCAGCCTAGGACAGGGTCTATTTGGCTACACCTTC.

This chain uses TRBV7-2 with TRBJ1-1, with a weak D call TRBD1 (5 bases). The CDR3 is 13 residues long. Trimming left V 1 base short and J 8 bases short, with 11 bases between. Germline CDR1 and CDR2: SGHTA and FQGNSA. The CDR3 is CASSLGRGLEAFF. Here the CDR3 DNA reads TGTGCCAGCAGCTTAGGTAGGGGACTAGAAGCTTTCTTT.

This clone came up once. The chain recombines TRBV19 with TRBJ1-1, with D maybe TRBD1 (5 bases). Trimming left V 3 bases short and J 4 bases short, with 12 bases between. Germline values: CDR1 LNHDA, CDR2 SQIVND (reference sequence). The CDR3 spans 14 residues. The CDR3 region has the DNA TGTGCCAGTAGTATCGGGGGATGGGCCACTGAAGCTTTCTTT. This codes for CASSIGGWATEAFF.

This chain connects TRBV5-1 to TRBJ1-2; 7 positions match TRBD1. This CDR3 region has 12 residues. CDR1 and CDR2 (germline): SGHRS, YFSETQ. V was pared by 5 bases and J by 3 bases, with 1 base of the junction left unmatched. CDR3 nucleotide sequence: TGCGCCAGCAGTACAGGGGACTATGGCTACACCTTC. This translates into CASSTGDYGYTF.

The rearrangement links TRBV2 to TRBJ1-2; weak D call: TRBD1 (5 bases). The length of the CDR3 is 14 residues. CDR1 SNHLY and CDR2 FYNNEI come from the germline V gene. Trimming removed 7 bases from V and 4 bases from J, with 16 bases in between. The CDR3 bases are TGTGCCAGCACAGCCAAGACAGCCCGCTATGGCTACACCTTC. It yields the protein CASTAKTARYGYTF.

The chain couples TRBV18 to TRBJ2-4, with 10 bases identical to TRBD1. CDR3 length: 16 residues. Germline trimming cut 6 bases from V and 2 bases from J; bases unmatched to any gene: 7. Germline CDR1 and CDR2: KGHSH and LQKENI. The CDR3: CASSSGGQGTKNIQYF. The CDR3 nucleotides are TGTGCCAGCTCCAGTGGGGGACAGGGGACCAAAAACATTCAGTACTTC.

The V and J genes are TRBV6-6 and TRBJ2-1, with 9 bases lining up with TRBD1. This CDR3 is built from 16 residues. With V trimmed by 0 bases and J by 9 bases, 9 bases remained unmatched. CDR1 MNHNY and CDR2 SVGAGI come from the germline V gene (reference sequence). The CDR3 nucleotides are TGTGCCAGCAGTTACTCCCCGGGACAGGGCTCAATTGAGCAGTTCTTC. Its protein is CASSYSPGQGSIEQFF.

J is TRBJ2-2 and V is TRBV20-1, with D possibly TRBD2 on 6 matching bases. CDR3 size: 15 residues. Trimming took 3 bases from V and 1 from J, leaving 12 bases between them. Germline V lookup: CDR1 DFQATT, CDR2 SNEGSKA (reference sequence). This CDR3 reads CSASTGRGNTGELFF. DNA of the CDR3: TGCAGTGCTAGTACTGGGCGGGGGAACACCGGGGAGCTGTTTTTT.

In its sample, this clone was seen once. This chain connects TRBV5-1 to TRBJ1-2, with D perhaps TRBD1 (5 bases). Germline CDR1 is SGHRS and CDR2 is YFSETQ. The CDR3 totals 13 residues. Trimming left V 4 bases short and J 1 base short, with 8 bases between. CDR3 in amino acids: CASSIDSNYGYTF. The CDR3 DNA follows: TGCGCCAGCAGCATCGACAGTAACTATGGCTACACCTTC. The whole variable domain, filled in from reference TRBV5-1 and TRBJ1-2, reads KAGVTQTPRYLIKTRGQQVTLSCSPISGHRSVSWYQQTPGQGLQFLFEYFSETQRNKGNFPGRFSGRQFSNSRSEMNVSTLELGDSALYLCASSIDSNYGYTFGSGTRLTVV.

The J gene is TRBJ2-7, the V gene TRBV20-1, with D maybe TRBD1 (6 bases). CDR1 and CDR2 (germline): DFQATT, SNEGSKA (reference sequence). The CDR3 loop spans 12 amino acids. V was cut by 3 bases and J by 4 bases, with 10 bases left in between. CDR3 nucleotides: TGCAGTGCTAGTCACAGGGAATACGAGCAGTACTTC. Its protein product is CSASHREYEQYF.

The chain carries TRBV5-1 and TRBJ2-1; D might be TRBD2 (5 bases). V shed 0 bases and J shed 7 bases, with 14 bases lying between them. Germline values: CDR1 SGHRS, CDR2 YFSETQ. The CDR3 spans 15 residues. Here the CDR3 DNA reads TGCGCCAGCAGCTTGGAGGGAGCCCCGGAGAATGAGCAGTTCTTC. Its protein is CASSLEGAPENEQFF.

The chain carries TRBV6-4 and TRBJ1-1; possibly TRBD1 for D (6 bases). Trimming left V 2 bases short and J 4 bases short, with 20 bases between. Germline lookup yields CDR1 MRHNA and CDR2 SNTAGT. CDR3 length equals 17 residues. This CDR3 reads CASSDPPQQGQGTEAFF. For the CDR3, the DNA is TGTGCCAGCAGTGACCCACCACAACAGGGTCAAGGCACTGAAGCTTTCTTT.